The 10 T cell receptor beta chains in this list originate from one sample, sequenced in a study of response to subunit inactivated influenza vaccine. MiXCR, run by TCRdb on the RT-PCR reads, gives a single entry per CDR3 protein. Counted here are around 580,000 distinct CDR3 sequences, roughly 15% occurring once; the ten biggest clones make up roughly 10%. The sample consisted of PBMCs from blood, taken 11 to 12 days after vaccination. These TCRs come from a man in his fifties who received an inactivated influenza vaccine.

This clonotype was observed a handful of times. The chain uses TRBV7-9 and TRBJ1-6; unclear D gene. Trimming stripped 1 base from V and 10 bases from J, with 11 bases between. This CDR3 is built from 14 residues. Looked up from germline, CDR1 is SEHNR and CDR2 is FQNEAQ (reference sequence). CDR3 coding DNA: TGTGCCAGCAGCTTAGTGGCAGTACAATCACCCCTCCACTTT. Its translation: CASSLVAVQSPLHF. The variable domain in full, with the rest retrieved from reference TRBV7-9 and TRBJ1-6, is DTGVSQNPRHKITKRGQNVTFRCDPISEHNRLYWYRQTLGQGPEFLTYFQNEAQLEKSRLLSDRFSAERPKGSFSTLEIQRTEQGDSAMYLCASSLVAVQSPLHFGNGTRLTVT.

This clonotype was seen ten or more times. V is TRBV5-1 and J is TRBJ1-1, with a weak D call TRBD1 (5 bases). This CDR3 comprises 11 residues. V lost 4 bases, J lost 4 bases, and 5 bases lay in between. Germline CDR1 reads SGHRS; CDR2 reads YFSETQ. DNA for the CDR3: TGCGCCAGCAGCGGGACCACTGAAGCTTTCTTT. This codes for CASSGTTEAFF.

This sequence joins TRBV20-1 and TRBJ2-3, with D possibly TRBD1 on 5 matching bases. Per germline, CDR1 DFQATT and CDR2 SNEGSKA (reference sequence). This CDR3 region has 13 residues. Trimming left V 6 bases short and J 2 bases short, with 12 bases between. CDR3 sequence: CSAKWGFTDTQYF. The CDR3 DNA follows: TGCAGTGCGAAGTGGGGCTTCACAGATACGCAGTATTTT.

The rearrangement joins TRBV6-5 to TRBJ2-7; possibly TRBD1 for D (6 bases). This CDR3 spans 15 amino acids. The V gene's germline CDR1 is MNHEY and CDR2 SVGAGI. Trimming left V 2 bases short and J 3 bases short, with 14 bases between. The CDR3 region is CASSYIGQLNYEQYF. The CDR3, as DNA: TGTGCCAGCAGTTACATTGGACAGCTGAACTACGAGCAGTACTTC.

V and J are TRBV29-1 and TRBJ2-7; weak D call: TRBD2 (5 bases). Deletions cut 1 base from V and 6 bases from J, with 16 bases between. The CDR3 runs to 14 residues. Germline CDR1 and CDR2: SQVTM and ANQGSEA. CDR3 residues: CSVEGPEGVGEQYF. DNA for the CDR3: TGCAGCGTTGAAGGGCCAGAGGGTGTGGGCGAGCAGTACTTC.

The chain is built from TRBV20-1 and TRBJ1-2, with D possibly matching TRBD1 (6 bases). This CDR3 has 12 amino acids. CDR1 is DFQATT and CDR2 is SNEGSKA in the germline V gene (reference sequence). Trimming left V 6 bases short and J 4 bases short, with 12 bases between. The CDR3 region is CSAQDSSYGYTF. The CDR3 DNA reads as TGCAGTGCCCAGGACAGTAGCTATGGCTACACCTTC.

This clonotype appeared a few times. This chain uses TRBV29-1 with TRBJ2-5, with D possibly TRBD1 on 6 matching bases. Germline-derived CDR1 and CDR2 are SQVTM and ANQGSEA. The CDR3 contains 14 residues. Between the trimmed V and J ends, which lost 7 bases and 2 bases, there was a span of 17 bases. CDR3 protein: CSAYSQGMQETQYF. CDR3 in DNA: TGCAGCGCCTACTCCCAGGGGATGCAAGAGACCCAGTACTTC.

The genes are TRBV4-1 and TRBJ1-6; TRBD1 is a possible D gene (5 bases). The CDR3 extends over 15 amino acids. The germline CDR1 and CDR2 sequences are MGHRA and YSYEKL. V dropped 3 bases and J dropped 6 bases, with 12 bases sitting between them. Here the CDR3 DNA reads TGCGCCAGCAGCCACCGGGACTCGGGTAATTCACCCCTCCACTTT. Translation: CASSHRDSGNSPLHF.

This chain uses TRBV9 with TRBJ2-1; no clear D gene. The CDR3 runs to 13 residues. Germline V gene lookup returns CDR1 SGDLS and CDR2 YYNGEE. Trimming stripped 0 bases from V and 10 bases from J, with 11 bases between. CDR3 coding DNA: TGTGCCAGCAGCGTAGGGACGTATTGGGAGCAGTTCTTC. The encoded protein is CASSVGTYWEQFF.

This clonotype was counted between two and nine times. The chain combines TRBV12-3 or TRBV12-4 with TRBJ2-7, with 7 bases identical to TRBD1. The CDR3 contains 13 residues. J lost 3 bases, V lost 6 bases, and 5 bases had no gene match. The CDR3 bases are TGTGCCAGCAGAGCGAGGACAGGCTACGAGCAGTACTTC. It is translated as CASRARTGYEQYF.